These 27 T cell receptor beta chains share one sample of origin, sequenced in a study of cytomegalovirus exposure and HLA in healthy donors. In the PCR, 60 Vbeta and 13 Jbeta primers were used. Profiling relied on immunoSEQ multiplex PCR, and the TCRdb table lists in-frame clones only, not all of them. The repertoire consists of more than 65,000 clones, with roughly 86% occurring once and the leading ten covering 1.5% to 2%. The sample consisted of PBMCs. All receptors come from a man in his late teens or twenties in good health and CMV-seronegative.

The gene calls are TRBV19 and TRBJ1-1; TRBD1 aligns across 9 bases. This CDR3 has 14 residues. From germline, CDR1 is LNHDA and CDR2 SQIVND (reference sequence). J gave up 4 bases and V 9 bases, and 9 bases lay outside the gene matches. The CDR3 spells CASGTTGGFTEAFF. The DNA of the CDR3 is TGTGCCAGCGGAACGACAGGGGGTTTCACTGAAGCTTTCTTT.

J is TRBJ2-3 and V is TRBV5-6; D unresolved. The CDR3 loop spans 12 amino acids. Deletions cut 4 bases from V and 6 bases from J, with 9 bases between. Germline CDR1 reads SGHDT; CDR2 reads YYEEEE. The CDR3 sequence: CASSKERDTQYF. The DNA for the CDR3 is TGTGCCAGCAGCAAGGAGAGGGATACGCAGTATTTT.

This CDR3 reads CASREPGQNYGYTF. The CDR3, as DNA: TGTGCCAGCAGAGAGCCGGGACAGAACTATGGCTACACCTTC. The chain uses TRBV6-5 and TRBJ1-2; 7 nucleotides match TRBD1. Unmatched junction bases numbered 6, after V lost 6 bases and J lost 2 bases. CDR3 length: 14 amino acids. Germline assignment: CDR1 MNHEY and CDR2 SVGAGI.

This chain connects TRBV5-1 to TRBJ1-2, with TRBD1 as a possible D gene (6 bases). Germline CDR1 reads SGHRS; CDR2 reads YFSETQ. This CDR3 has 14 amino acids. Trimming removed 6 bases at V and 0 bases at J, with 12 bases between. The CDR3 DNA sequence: TGCGCCAGCACCCGGGACACGGCTAACTATGGCTACACCTTC. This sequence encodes CASTRDTANYGYTF.

The CDR3 loop is CASSAGQGNYGYTF. The CDR3 coding sequence is TGTGCCAGCAGTGCGGGACAGGGGAACTATGGCTACACCTTC. The rearrangement uses TRBV6-1 and TRBJ1-2; 10 nucleotides line up with TRBD1. The V gene's germline CDR1 is MNHNS and CDR2 SASEGT. V shed 4 bases, J shed 2 bases, and the junction held 1 base outside the gene matches. CDR3 length: 14 residues.

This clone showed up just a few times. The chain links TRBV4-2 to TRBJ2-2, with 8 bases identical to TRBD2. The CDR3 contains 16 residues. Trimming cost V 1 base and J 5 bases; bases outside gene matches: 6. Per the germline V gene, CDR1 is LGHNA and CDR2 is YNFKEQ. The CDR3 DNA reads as TGTGCCAGCAGCCAAGCGGGAGGGCCAAGGACCGGGGAGCTGTTTTTT. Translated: CASSQAGGPRTGELFF.

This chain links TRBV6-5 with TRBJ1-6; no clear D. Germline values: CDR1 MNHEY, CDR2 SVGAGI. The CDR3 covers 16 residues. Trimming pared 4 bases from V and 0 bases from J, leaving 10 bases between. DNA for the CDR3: TGTGCCAGCAGTTTAAAACCGAGCTCCTATAATTCACCCCTCCACTTT. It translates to CASSLKPSSYNSPLHF.

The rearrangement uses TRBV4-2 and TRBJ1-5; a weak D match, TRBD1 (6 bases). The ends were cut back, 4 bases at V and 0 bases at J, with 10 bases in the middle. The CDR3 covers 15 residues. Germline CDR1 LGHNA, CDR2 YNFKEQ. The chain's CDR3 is CASSPGQDSNQPQHF. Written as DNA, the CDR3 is TGTGCCAGCAGCCCGGGACAAGATAGCAATCAGCCCCAGCATTTT.

The DNA of the CDR3 is TGTGCCAGCAGTTTTACTAGCGGGAGCTCCTACAATGAGCAGTTCTTC. Amino acids: CASSFTSGSSYNEQFF. The gene calls are TRBV28 and TRBJ2-1; 11 bases line up with TRBD2. Unmatched junction bases numbered 1, after V lost 3 bases and J lost 0 bases. The CDR3 has 16 residues. CDR1 and CDR2 (germline): MDHEN, SYDVKM.

The CDR3 nucleotides are TGCGCCAGCAGCCAAGAGGATTCGGGTGGAAATTCACCCCTCCACTTT. Translated: CASSQEDSGGNSPLHF. V is TRBV4-1 and J is TRBJ1-6; D remains unclear. The germline V gene encodes CDR1 MGHRA and CDR2 YSYEKL. This CDR3 region has 16 residues. V lost 0 bases and J 7 bases, leaving 13 bases between the germline ends.

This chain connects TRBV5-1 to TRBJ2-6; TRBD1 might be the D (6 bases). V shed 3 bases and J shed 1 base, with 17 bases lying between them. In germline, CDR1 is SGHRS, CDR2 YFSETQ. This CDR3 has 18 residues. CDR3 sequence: CASSYNRVLTSGANVLTF. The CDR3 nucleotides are TGCGCCAGCAGCTACAACAGGGTTTTGACTTCTGGGGCCAACGTCCTGACTTTC.

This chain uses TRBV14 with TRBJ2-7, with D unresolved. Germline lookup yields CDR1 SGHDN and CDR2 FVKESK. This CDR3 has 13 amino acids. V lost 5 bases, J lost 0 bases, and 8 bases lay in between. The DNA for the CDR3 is TGTGCCAGCAGCGAGACAAACTCCTACGAGCAGTACTTC. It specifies CASSETNSYEQYF.

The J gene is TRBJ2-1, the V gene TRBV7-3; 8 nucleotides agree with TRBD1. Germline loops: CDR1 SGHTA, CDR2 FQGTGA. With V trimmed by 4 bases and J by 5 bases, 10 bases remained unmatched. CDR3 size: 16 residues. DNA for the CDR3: TGTGCCAGCAGCTCCTCCCTGGACAGGGACCACAATGAGCAGTTCTTC. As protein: CASSSSLDRDHNEQFF.

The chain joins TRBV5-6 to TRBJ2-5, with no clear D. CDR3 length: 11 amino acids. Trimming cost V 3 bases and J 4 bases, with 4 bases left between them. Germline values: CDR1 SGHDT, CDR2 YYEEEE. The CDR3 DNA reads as TGTGCCAGCAGCTCGGGAGAGACCCAGTACTTC. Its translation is CASSSGETQYF.

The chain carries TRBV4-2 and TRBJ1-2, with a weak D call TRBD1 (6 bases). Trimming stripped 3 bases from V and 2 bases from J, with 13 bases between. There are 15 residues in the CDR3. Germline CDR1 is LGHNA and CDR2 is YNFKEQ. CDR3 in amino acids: CASSHDRGQNYGYTF. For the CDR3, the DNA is TGTGCCAGCAGCCACGATAGAGGACAGAACTATGGCTACACCTTC.

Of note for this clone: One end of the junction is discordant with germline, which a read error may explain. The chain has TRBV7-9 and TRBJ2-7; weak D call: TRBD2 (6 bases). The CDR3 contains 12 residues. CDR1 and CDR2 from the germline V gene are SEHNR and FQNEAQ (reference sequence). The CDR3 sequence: CSRKRAGYEQYF. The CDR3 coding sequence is TGTTCCAGGAAGCGGGCCGGATACGAGCAGTACTTC.

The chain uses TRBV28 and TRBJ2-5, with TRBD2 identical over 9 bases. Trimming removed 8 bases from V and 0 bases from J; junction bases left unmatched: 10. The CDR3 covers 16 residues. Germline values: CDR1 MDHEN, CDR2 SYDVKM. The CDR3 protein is CASRRRTSAYQETQYF. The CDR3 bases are TGTGCCAGCCGTCGGAGGACTAGCGCCTACCAAGAGACCCAGTACTTC.

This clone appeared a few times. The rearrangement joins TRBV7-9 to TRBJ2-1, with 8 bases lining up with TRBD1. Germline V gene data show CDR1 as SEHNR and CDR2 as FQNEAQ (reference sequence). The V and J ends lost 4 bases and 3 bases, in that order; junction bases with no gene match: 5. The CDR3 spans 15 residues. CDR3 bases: TGTGCCAGCAGCTCGGGACAGGTTGTCTACAATGAGCAGTTCTTC. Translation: CASSSGQVVYNEQFF. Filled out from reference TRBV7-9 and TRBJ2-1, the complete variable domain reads DTGVSQNPRHKITKRGQNVTFRCDPISEHNRLYWYRQTLGQGPEFLTYFQNEAQLEKSRLLSDRFSAERPKGSFSTLEIQRTEQGDSAMYLCASSSGQVVYNEQFFGPGTRLTVL.

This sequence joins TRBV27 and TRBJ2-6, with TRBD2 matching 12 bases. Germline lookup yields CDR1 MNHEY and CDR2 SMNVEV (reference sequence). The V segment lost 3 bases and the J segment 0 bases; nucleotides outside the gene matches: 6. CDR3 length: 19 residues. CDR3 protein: CASSFGLAGPFSGANVLTF. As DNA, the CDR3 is TGTGCCAGCAGTTTTGGACTAGCGGGGCCATTCTCTGGGGCCAACGTCCTGACTTTC.

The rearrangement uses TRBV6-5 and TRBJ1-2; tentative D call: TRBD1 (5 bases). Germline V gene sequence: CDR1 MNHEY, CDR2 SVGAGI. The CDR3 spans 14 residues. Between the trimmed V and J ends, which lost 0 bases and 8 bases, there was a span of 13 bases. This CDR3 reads CASSYSEGRWGYTF. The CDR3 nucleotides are TGTGCCAGCAGTTACTCAGAGGGGAGGTGGGGCTACACCTTC.

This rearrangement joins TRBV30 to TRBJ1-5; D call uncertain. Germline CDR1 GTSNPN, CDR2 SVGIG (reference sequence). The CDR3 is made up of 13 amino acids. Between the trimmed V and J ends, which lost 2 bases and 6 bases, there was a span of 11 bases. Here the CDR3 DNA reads TGTGCCTGGAGTTATGACACCGCTCAGCCCCAGCATTTT. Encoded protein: CAWSYDTAQPQHF.

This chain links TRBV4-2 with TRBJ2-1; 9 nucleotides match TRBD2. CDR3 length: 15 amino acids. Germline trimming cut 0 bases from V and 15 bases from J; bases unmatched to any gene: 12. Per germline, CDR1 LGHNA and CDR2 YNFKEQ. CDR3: CASSQDLREGPHRFF. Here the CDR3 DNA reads TGTGCCAGCAGCCAAGATTTGCGGGAGGGCCCCCATAGGTTCTTC.

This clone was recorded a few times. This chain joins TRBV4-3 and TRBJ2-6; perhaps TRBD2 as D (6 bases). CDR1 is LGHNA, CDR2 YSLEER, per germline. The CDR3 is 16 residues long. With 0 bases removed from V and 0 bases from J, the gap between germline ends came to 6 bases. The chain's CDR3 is CASSQEAGSGANVLTF. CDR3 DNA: TGCGCCAGCAGCCAAGAAGCGGGCTCTGGGGCCAACGTCCTGACTTTC.

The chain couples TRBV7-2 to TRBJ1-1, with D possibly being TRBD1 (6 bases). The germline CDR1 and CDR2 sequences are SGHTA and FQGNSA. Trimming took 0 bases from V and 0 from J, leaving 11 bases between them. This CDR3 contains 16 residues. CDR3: CASSLAIGQLNTEAFF. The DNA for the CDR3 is TGTGCCAGCAGCTTAGCTATAGGACAGCTGAACACTGAAGCTTTCTTT.

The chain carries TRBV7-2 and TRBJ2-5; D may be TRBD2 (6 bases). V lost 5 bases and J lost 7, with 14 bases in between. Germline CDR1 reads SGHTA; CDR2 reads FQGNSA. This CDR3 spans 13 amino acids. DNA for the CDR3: TGTGCCAGCAGCCATAGCGGAGGAGGGACCCAGTACTTC. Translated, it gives CASSHSGGGTQYF.

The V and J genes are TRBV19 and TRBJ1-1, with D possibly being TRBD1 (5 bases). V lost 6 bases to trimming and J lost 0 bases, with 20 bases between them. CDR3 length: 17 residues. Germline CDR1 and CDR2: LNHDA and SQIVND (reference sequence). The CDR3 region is CASSPGMAGLVNTEAFF. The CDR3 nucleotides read TGTGCCAGTAGCCCGGGTATGGCAGGGCTGGTGAACACTGAAGCTTTCTTT.

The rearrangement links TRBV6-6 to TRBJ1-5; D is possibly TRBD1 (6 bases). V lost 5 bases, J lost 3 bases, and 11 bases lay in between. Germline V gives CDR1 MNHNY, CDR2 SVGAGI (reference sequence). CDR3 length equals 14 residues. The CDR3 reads CASSLQGNNQPQHF. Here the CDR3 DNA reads TGTGCCAGCAGTCTACAGGGAAACAATCAGCCCCAGCATTTT.